This T cell receptor (beta chain) came from a study of long-term antiretroviral therapy in people with HIV. V was shortened by 5 bases and J by 8 bases, with 9 bases between the two germline ends. This CDR3 has 11 amino acids. The germline CDR1 and CDR2 sequences are DFQATT and SNEGSKA (reference sequence). Prior to DNA extraction, the samples held 1-10 million cryopreserved PBMC. Run at survey level, the immunoSEQ assay was version v3.0. Assay used: immunoSEQ multiplex PCR; TCRdb lists only in-frame clones, some missing. The data hold some 18,000 clones, with 76% observed a single time. This chain uses TRBV20-1 with TRBJ1-4; D remains unclear. The TCR comes from a woman between 45 and 65 years old with HIV. Sequencing used unsorted PBMCs, obtained 0.5 years before starting antiretroviral therapy. CDR3 region: CSARLREKLFF. CDR3 nucleotides: TGCAGTGCTCGCCTCCGGGAAAAACTGTTTTTT.